This entry concerns a single T cell receptor beta chain. The target antigen is unknown. The CDR3 sequence is 16 residues long. Unmatched junction bases numbered 7, after V lost 0 bases and J lost 4 bases. Germline V gene sequence: CDR1 GTSNPN, CDR2 SVGIG (reference sequence). This specimen belongs to a study of T cells in tuberculosis. Study background: This South African cohort compared adolescents with or without latent tuberculosis against adults with active tuberculosis. Within 7 days of starting treatment, or before, PBMC were stored.

Clones were sequenced by immunoSEQ multiplex PCR, and TCRdb holds only the in-frame ones, with some missing. Of about 10,000 clones in the sample, around 94% were seen once. Tuberculosis was confirmed by positive sputum smear and/or M. tuberculosis culture. Overall study results and limits: Active tuberculosis TCR-alpha repertoires lay closer to GMM-specific TCRs than IGRA-negative controls, suggesting clonal expansion.

The sequence was obtained from an adult with tuberculosis. The J gene is TRBJ1-5, the V gene TRBV30, with 9 bases matching TRBD1. Sequences were obtained from PBMCs. CDR3 bases: TGTGCCTGGAGTGTAAGGGGACAGGGTCAGAATCAGCCCCAGCATTTT. Residues: CAWSVRGQGQNQPQHF.